This section outlines one T cell receptor beta chain sequence together with its context. The sample originates from a study of blood T cell repertoires in COVID-19. V dropped 7 bases and J dropped 5; count of bases not matched to a gene: 8. This CDR3 region has 14 residues. CDR1 is MNHEY, CDR2 SVGAGI, per germline. Sequencing used immunoSEQ multiplex PCR; TCRdb keeps in-frame clones, though not all of them. This table has about 190,000 clones, about 80% appearing once. The specimen sequenced was peripheral blood. This TCR came from a man between 60 and 70 years old with acute or convalescent COVID-19. This chain uses TRBV6-5 with TRBJ2-7; TRBD2 matches 10 bases. CDR3 sequence: CASILSGRDHEQYF. The CDR3 DNA sequence: TGTGCCAGCATTCTCAGCGGGAGGGACCACGAGCAGTACTTC.